This T cell receptor (beta chain) was observed in a study of Ad26.COV2.S vaccination and SARS-CoV-2 variants. Whole-study results and caveats: Similar non-spike TCR breadth was observed in recipients of vaccine and of placebo.

The CDR3 totals 15 residues. Germline V CDR1 and CDR2: SGHRS, YFSETQ. V shed 2 bases, J shed 5 bases, and the junction held 8 bases outside the gene matches. Turning to this clone: Antigen: not known.

This table comes from immunoSEQ multiplex PCR, and its TCRdb copy is limited to in-frame clones, with some not included. The sample lists 300,000 to 500,000 clones; around nine tenths were seen once. Treatment reported: roughly 20 received Ad26.COV2.S at low or high dose, single or two shots; roughly 5 received placebo; per-sample allocation not given. Samples came from day 63 after the first vaccine or placebo injection. The material sequenced was peripheral blood, taken in a trial of Ad26.COV2.S vaccine versus placebo. V and J are TRBV5-1 and TRBJ2-7, with 9 bases that match TRBD1. The TCR originated in a person between 18 and 59 years old who received the Ad26.COV2.S COVID-19 vaccine or a placebo. Here the CDR3 DNA reads TGCGCCAGCAGCTTCGAGGGGACAGGGCCCGACGAGCAGTACTTC. Translation: CASSFEGTGPDEQYF. Based on the CDR3 plus reference TRBV5-1 and TRBJ2-7, the full variable domain is KAGVTQTPRYLIKTRGQQVTLSCSPISGHRSVSWYQQTPGQGLQFLFEYFSETQRNKGNFPGRFSGRQFSNSRSEMNVSTLELGDSALYLCASSFEGTGPDEQYFGPGTRLTVT.